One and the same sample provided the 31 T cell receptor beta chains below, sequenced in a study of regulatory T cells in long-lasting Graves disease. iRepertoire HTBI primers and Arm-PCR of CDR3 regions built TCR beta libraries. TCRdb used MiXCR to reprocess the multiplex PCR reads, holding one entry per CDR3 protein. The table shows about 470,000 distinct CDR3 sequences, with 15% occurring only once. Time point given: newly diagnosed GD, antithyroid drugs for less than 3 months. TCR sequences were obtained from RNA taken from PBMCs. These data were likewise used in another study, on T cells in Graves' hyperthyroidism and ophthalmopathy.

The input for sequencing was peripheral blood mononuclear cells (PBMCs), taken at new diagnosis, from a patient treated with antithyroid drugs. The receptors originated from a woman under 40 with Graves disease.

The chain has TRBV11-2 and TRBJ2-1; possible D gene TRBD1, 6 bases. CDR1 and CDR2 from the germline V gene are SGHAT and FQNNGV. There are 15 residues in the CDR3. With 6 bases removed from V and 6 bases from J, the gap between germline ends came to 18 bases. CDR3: CASRSGTSSFNEQFF. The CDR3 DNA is TGTGCCAGCAGGTCCGGGACAAGCTCGTTCAATGAGCAGTTCTTC.

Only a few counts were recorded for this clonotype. This CDR3 is CASSLLAGGPVDTQYF. CDR3 coding DNA: TGTGCCAGCAGCTTACTAGCGGGAGGGCCAGTAGATACGCAGTATTTT. The rearrangement joins TRBV7-2 to TRBJ2-3; 12 bases are shared with TRBD2. Unmatched junction bases numbered 5, after V lost 2 bases and J lost 5 bases. This CDR3 is built from 16 residues. Germline V gives CDR1 SGHTA, CDR2 FQGNSA.

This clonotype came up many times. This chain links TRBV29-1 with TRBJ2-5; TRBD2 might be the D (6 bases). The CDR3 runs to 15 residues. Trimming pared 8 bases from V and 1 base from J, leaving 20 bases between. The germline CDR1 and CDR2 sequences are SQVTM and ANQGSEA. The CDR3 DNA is TGCAGCTCCCAACACAAGCGGGCGGCCCAAGAGACCCAGTACTTC. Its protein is CSSQHKRAAQETQYF.

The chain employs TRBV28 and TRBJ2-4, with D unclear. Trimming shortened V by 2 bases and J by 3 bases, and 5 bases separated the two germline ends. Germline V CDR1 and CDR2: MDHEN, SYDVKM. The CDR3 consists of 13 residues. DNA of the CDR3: TGTGCCAGCAGTTTAAAAAGCAAAAACATTCAGTACTTC. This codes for CASSLKSKNIQYF.

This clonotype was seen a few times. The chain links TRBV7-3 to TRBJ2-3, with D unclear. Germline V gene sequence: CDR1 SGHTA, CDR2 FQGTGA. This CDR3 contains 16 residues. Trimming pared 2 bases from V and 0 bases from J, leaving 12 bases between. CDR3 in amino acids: CASSLLSLGSTDTQYF. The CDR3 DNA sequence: TGTGCCAGCAGCTTACTCTCCCTAGGTAGCACAGATACGCAGTATTTT.

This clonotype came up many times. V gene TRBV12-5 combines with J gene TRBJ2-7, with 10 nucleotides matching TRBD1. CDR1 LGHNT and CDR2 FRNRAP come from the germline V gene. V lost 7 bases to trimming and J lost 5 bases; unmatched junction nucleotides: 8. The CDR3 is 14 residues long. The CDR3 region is CASDSGTGVHEQYF. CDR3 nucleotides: TGTGCTAGTGACTCCGGGACAGGGGTCCACGAGCAGTACTTC.

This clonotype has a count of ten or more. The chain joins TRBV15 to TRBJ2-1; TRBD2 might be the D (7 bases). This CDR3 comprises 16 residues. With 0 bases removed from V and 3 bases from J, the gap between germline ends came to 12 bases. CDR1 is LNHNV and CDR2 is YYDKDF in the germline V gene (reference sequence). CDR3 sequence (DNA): TGTGCCACCAGCAGAGATGAGGGGGGGCTCTACAATGAGCAGTTCTTC. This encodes CATSRDEGGLYNEQFF.

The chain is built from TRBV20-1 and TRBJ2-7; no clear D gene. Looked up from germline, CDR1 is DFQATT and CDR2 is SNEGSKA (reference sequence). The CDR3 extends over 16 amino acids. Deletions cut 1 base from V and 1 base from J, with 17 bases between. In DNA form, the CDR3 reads TGCAGTGCTAGAGCCGGGCCCCAAGCCCCTTCCTACGAGCAGTACTTC. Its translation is CSARAGPQAPSYEQYF.

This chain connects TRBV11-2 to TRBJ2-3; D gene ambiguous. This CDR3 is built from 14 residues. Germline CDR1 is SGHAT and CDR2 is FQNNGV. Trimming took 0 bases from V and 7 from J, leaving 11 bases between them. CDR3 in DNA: TGTGCCAGCAGCTTAGAAGGCCCCTGGAATACGCAGTATTTT. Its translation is CASSLEGPWNTQYF.

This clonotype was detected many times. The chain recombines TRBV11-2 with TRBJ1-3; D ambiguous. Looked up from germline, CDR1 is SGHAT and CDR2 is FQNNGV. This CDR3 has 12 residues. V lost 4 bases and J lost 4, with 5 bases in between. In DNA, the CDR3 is TGTGCCAGCAGCTACCGGGGAAACACCATATATTTT. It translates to CASSYRGNTIYF.

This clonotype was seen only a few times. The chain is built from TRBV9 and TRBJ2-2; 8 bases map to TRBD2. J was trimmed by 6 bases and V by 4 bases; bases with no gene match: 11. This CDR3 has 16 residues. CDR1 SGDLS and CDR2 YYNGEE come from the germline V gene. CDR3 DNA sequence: TGTGCCAGCAGCCCTGAGAGCGGGAGATCGGCCGGGGAGCTGTTTTTT. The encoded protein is CASSPESGRSAGELFF. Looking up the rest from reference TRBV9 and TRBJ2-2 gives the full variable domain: DSGVTQTPKHLITATGQRVTLRCSPRSGDLSVYWYQQSLDQGLQFLIQYYNGEERAKGNILERFSAQQFPDLHSELNLSSLELGDSALYFCASSPESGRSAGELFFGEGSRLTVL.

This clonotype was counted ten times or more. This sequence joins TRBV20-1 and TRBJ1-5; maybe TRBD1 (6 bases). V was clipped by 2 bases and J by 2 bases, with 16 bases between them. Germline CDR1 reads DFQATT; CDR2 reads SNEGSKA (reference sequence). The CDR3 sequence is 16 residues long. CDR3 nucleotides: TGCAGTGCTAGATCCTTAAGAGGACAGCGCAATCAGCCCCAGCATTTT. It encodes CSARSLRGQRNQPQHF.

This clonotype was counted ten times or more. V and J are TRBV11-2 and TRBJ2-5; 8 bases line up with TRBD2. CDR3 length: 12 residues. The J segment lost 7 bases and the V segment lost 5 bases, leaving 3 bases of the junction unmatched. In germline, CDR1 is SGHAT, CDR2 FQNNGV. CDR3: CASSPTSGTQYF. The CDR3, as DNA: TGTGCCAGCAGCCCAACTAGCGGGACCCAGTACTTC.

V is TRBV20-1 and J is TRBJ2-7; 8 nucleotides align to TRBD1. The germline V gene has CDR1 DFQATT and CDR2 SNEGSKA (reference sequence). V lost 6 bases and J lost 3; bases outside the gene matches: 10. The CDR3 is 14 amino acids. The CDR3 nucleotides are TGCAGTGCCACTCGGACAGGGAGAGGCTACGAGCAGTACTTC. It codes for CSATRTGRGYEQYF.

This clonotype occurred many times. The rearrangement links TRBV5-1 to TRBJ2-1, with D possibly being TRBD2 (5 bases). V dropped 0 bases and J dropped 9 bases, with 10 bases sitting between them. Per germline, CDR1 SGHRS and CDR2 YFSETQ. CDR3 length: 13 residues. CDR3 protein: CASSLERVTEQFF. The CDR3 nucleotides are TGCGCCAGCAGCTTGGAGAGGGTCACTGAGCAGTTCTTC.

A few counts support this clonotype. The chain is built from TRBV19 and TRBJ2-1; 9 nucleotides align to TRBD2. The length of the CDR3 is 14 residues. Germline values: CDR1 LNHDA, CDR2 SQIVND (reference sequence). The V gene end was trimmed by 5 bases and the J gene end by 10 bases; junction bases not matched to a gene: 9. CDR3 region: CASSRWREGLEQFF. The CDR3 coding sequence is TGTGCCAGTAGTCGCTGGCGGGAGGGGTTGGAGCAGTTCTTC.

The CDR3 sequence: CSARAMAGASGRGSSYNEQFF. For the CDR3, the DNA is TGCAGTGCTAGAGCCATGGCCGGGGCTAGCGGGAGAGGGAGCTCCTACAATGAGCAGTTCTTC. This chain links TRBV20-1 with TRBJ2-1, with 10 nucleotides matching TRBD2. The trim removed 1 base at V and 0 bases at J, leaving 18 bases unmatched. The germline gives CDR1 DFQATT, CDR2 SNEGSKA (reference sequence). There are 21 residues in the CDR3.

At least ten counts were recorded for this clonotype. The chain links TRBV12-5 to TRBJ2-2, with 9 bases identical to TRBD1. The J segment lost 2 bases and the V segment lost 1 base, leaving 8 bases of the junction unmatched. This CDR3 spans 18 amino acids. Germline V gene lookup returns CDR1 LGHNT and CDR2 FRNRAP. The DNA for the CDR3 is TGTGCTAGTGGTTTGGGGACTTGGACAGGGGATAACACCGGGGAGCTGTTTTTT. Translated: CASGLGTWTGDNTGELFF.

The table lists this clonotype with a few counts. CDR3 in amino acids: CSAPLRTPLTDTQYF. CDR3 nucleotides: TGCAGTGCGCCCCTAAGGACACCCCTCACAGATACGCAGTATTTT. This rearrangement joins TRBV20-1 to TRBJ2-3; D might be TRBD1 (5 bases). The CDR3 extends over 15 amino acids. Trimming shortened V by 6 bases and J by 2 bases, and 18 bases separated the two germline ends. The V gene's germline CDR1 is DFQATT and CDR2 SNEGSKA (reference sequence).

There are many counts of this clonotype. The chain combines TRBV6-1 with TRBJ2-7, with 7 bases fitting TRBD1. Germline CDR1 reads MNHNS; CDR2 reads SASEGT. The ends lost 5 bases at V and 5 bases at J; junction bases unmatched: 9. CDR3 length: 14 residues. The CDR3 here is CASSPLRDSNEQYF. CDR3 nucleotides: TGTGCCAGCAGTCCGCTCCGGGACAGCAACGAGCAGTACTTC.

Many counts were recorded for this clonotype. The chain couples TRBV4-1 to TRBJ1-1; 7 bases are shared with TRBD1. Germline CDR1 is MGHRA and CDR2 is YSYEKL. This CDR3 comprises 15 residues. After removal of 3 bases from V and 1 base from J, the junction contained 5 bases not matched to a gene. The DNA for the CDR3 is TGCGCCAGCAGCCAGGAGGGACAGACGAACACTGAAGCTTTCTTT. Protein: CASSQEGQTNTEAFF.

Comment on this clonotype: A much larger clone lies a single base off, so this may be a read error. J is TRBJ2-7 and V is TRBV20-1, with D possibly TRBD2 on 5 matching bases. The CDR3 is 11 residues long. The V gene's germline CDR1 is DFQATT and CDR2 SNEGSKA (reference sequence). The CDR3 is CSARDEGERYF. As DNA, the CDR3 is TGCAGTGCTAGAGATGAGGGAGAGCGGTACTTC.

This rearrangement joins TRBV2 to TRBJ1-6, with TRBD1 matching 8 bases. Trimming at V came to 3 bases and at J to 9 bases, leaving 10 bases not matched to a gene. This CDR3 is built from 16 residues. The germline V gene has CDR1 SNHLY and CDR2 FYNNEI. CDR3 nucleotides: TGTGCCAGCAGTGAGGTTCGTGGACAGGGTGTTTCACCCCTCCACTTT. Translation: CASSEVRGQGVSPLHF.

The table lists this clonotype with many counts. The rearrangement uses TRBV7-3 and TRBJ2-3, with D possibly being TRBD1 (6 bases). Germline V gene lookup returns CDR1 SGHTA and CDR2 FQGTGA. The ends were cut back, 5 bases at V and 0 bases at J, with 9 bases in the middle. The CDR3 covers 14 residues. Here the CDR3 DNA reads TGTGCCAGCAGCACAGGGTGGAGCACAGATACGCAGTATTTT. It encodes CASSTGWSTDTQYF.

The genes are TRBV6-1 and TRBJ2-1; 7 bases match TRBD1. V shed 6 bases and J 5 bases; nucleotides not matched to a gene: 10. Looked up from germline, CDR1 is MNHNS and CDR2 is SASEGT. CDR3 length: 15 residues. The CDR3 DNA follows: TGTGCCAGCAGGCCCGGGACAGACCCTAACAATGAGCAGTTCTTC. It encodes CASRPGTDPNNEQFF.

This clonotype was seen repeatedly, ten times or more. The CDR3 loop is CASMAAGGGEQFF. The CDR3 DNA sequence: TGTGCCAGCATGGCCGCGGGGGGCGGTGAGCAGTTCTTC. This chain joins TRBV12-3 or TRBV12-4 and TRBJ2-1; 8 bases fit TRBD2. This CDR3 has 13 residues. Trimming removed 7 bases from V and 9 bases from J; junction bases left unmatched: 8.

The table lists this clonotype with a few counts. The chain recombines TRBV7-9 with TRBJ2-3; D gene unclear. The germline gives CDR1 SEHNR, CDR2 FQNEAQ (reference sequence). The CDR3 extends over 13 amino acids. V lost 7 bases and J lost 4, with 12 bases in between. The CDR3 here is CASTSAIADTQYF. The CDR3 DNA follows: TGTGCCAGCACCTCCGCAATAGCAGATACGCAGTATTTT.

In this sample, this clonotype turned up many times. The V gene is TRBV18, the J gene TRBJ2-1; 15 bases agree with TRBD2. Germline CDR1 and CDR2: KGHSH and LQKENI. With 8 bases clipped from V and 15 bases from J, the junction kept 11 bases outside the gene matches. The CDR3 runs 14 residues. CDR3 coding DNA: TGTGCCAGCCACCCCGGACTAGCGGGAGGGCCGTGGTTCTTC. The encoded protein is CASHPGLAGGPWFF.

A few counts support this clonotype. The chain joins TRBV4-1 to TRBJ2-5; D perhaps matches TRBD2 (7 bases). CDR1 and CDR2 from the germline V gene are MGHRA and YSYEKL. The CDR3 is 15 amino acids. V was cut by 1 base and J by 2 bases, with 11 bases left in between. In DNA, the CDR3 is TGCGCCAGCAGCCAAGGCGGGGGCAGTCAAGAGACCCAGTACTTC. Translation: CASSQGGGSQETQYF.

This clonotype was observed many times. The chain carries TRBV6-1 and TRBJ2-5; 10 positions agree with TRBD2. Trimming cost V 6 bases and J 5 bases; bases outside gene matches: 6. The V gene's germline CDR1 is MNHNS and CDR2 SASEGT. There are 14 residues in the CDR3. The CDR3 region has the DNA TGTGCCAGCAGAGTAGCGGGAGGAGGGGAGACCCAGTACTTC. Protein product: CASRVAGGGETQYF.

In DNA form, the CDR3 reads TGTGCCAGCAGTGAACTAGGGGGGGTCACTGAAGCTTTCTTT. Translated, it gives CASSELGGVTEAFF. This chain links TRBV6-1 with TRBJ1-1; a weak D match, TRBD1 (6 bases). Germline V lookup: CDR1 MNHNS, CDR2 SASEGT. The V end lost 2 bases, the J end lost 4 bases, and 11 bases lay between the germline ends. The CDR3 extends over 14 amino acids.